This is a list of T cell receptor beta chains from one sample in a study of blood T cell repertoires in COVID-19. TCRdb keeps only in-frame clones here, not all; method: immunoSEQ multiplex PCR. This sample has 150,000 to 160,000 clones; 84% occur once, and the top ten carry over 8%. Sequenced material: peripheral blood. Receptor source: a woman aged 45 to 65 with acute or convalescent COVID-19. Each CDR3 is given with its conserved first and last residue. D genes are given only for firm matches. Clone size is given for some rows only: seen once, a few or many times, or a class if the clone is expanded.

abundance: -; v_gene: TRBV19; j_gene: TRBJ1-6; d_gene: TRBD1; CDR3aa: CASSSRQGAFSPLHF; CDR3nt: TGTGCCAGTAGTAGCCGACAGGGGGCCTTTTCACCCCTCCACTTT
abundance: -; v_gene: TRBV18; j_gene: TRBJ2-7; d_gene: TRBD2; CDR3aa: CASSPGLAGVGEQYF; CDR3nt: TGTGCCAGCTCGCCGGGACTAGCGGGAGTCGGCGAGCAGTACTTC
abundance: -; v_gene: TRBV9; j_gene: TRBJ2-7; d_gene: -; CDR3aa: CASSPRLARTYEQYF; CDR3nt: TGTGCCAGCAGCCCCCGGCTAGCGCGAACCTACGAGCAGTACTTC
abundance: once; v_gene: TRBV5-5; j_gene: TRBJ1-1; d_gene: -; CDR3aa: CASSLTGNPEAFF; CDR3nt: TGTGCCAGCAGCCTGACGGGGAACCCTGAAGCTTTCTTT
abundance: -; v_gene: TRBV5-4; j_gene: TRBJ2-6; d_gene: TRBD1; CDR3aa: CASRGQGSGANVLTF; CDR3nt: TGTGCCAGCAGAGGACAGGGTTCCGGGGCCAACGTCCTGACTTTC
abundance: -; v_gene: TRBV3-1/TRBV3-2; j_gene: TRBJ2-1; d_gene: TRBD2; CDR3aa: CASSQDTSLAGGHYNEQFF; CDR3nt: TGTGCCAGCAGCCAAGATACGAGCCTAGCGGGAGGGCATTACAATGAGCAGTTCTTC
abundance: -; v_gene: TRBV13; j_gene: TRBJ2-1; d_gene: -; CDR3aa: CASSAGLAFEQFF; CDR3nt: TGTGCCAGCAGCGCGGGACTCGCCTTCGAGCAGTTCTTC
abundance: few; v_gene: TRBV19; j_gene: TRBJ1-5; d_gene: -; CDR3aa: CASNPRTVTYSNQPQHF; CDR3nt: TGTGCCAGTAACCCCCGGACAGTAACTTATAGCAATCAGCCCCAGCATTTT
abundance: -; v_gene: TRBV27; j_gene: TRBJ2-7; d_gene: TRBD1; CDR3aa: CASRSSHSSTGVGEQYF; CDR3nt: TGTGCCAGCCGTTCTTCCCACTCATCGACAGGGGTGGGGGAGCAGTACTTC
abundance: -; v_gene: TRBV4-1; j_gene: TRBJ2-3; d_gene: -; CDR3aa: CASSHTPGLRTDTQYF; CDR3nt: TGCGCCAGCAGTCACACACCCGGACTGCGCACAGATACGCAGTATTTT
abundance: -; v_gene: TRBV24-1; j_gene: TRBJ2-1; d_gene: TRBD2; CDR3aa: CATSRTSGRDNEQFF; CDR3nt: TGTGCCACCAGTCGGACTAGCGGGAGGGACAATGAGCAGTTCTTC
abundance: -; v_gene: TRBV28; j_gene: TRBJ1-4; d_gene: -; CDR3aa: CASRSRLEKLFF; CDR3nt: TGTGCCAGCAGATCGAGGCTCGAAAAACTGTTTTTT
abundance: -; v_gene: TRBV30; j_gene: TRBJ2-7; d_gene: -; CDR3aa: CAWSIGGVSYEQYF; CDR3nt: TGTGCCTGGAGTATCGGGGGTGTCTCCTACGAGCAGTACTTC
abundance: few; v_gene: TRBV7-7; j_gene: TRBJ2-5; d_gene: -; CDR3aa: CASSPLRGQETQYF; CDR3nt: TGTGCCAGCAGCCCTCTACGGGGCCAAGAGACCCAGTACTTC
abundance: once; v_gene: TRBV24-1; j_gene: TRBJ2-1; d_gene: TRBD1; CDR3aa: CATSPNRGLGNEQFF; CDR3nt: TGTGCCACCTCTCCAAACAGGGGCTTGGGCAATGAGCAGTTCTTC
abundance: -; v_gene: TRBV5-6; j_gene: TRBJ2-1; d_gene: -; CDR3aa: CASSLNGGMGEQFF; CDR3nt: TGTGCCAGCAGCTTGAACGGAGGGATGGGGGAGCAGTTCTTC
abundance: -; v_gene: TRBV7-2; j_gene: TRBJ2-5; d_gene: TRBD2; CDR3aa: CASSYLRESETQYF; CDR3nt: TGTGCCAGCAGTTACTTGCGGGAGAGCGAGACCCAGTACTTC
abundance: -; v_gene: TRBV6-1; j_gene: TRBJ1-2; d_gene: TRBD1; CDR3aa: CASSESTGGANGYTF; CDR3nt: TGTGCCAGCAGTGAGAGCACAGGGGGCGCAAATGGCTACACCTTC
abundance: -; v_gene: TRBV28; j_gene: TRBJ2-5; d_gene: -; CDR3aa: CASSFSRGQETQYF; CDR3nt: TGTGCCAGCAGTTTTTCCAGAGGGCAAGAGACCCAGTACTTC
abundance: -; v_gene: TRBV6-1; j_gene: TRBJ1-5; d_gene: -; CDR3aa: CASSEGAGGQPQHF; CDR3nt: TGTGCCAGCAGTGAAGGGGCGGGTGGTCAGCCCCAGCATTTT
abundance: few; v_gene: TRBV2; j_gene: TRBJ2-7; d_gene: TRBD1; CDR3aa: CASRMTGNSYEQYF; CDR3nt: TGTGCCAGCAGGATGACAGGGAACAGCTACGAGCAGTACTTC
abundance: -; v_gene: TRBV27; j_gene: TRBJ2-1; d_gene: TRBD2; CDR3aa: CASSLLLAGGPGNEQFF; CDR3nt: TGTGCCAGCAGTTTATTGCTAGCGGGAGGGCCCGGCAATGAGCAGTTCTTC
abundance: -; v_gene: TRBV27; j_gene: TRBJ2-7; d_gene: TRBD1; CDR3aa: CASRPLSGTGLYEQYF; CDR3nt: TGTGCCAGCAGGCCCTTATCCGGGACAGGGTTATACGAGCAGTACTTC
abundance: -; v_gene: TRBV29-1; j_gene: TRBJ1-4; d_gene: -; CDR3aa: CSVEAGFEKLFF; CDR3nt: TGCAGCGTTGAAGCGGGGTTTGAAAAACTGTTTTTT
abundance: -; v_gene: TRBV5-1; j_gene: TRBJ1-2; d_gene: TRBD1; CDR3aa: CASSLARTGTERNYGYTF; CDR3nt: TGCGCCAGCAGCTTGGCCAGGACAGGGACGGAGAGAAACTATGGCTACACCTTC
abundance: -; v_gene: TRBV6-5; j_gene: TRBJ2-1; d_gene: -; CDR3aa: CAEGSYNEQFF; CDR3nt: TGTGCGGAGGGGTCCTACAATGAGCAGTTCTTC
abundance: -; v_gene: TRBV20-1; j_gene: TRBJ1-2; d_gene: -; CDR3aa: CSARDRTDTF; CDR3nt: TGCAGTGCTAGAGACAGGACTGACACCTTC
abundance: -; v_gene: TRBV3-1/TRBV3-2; j_gene: TRBJ2-7; d_gene: TRBD2; CDR3aa: CASSPGGGSYEQYF; CDR3nt: TGTGCCAGCTCGCCCGGGGGGGGTAGTTACGAGCAGTACTTC
abundance: -; v_gene: TRBV19; j_gene: TRBJ1-5; d_gene: -; CDR3aa: CASSIVGVTGNFQPQHF; CDR3nt: TGTGCCAGTAGTATAGTGGGGGTTACAGGGAACTTTCAGCCCCAGCATTTT
abundance: -; v_gene: TRBV3-1/TRBV3-2; j_gene: TRBJ2-7; d_gene: TRBD2; CDR3aa: CASSQDDESGIYEQYF; CDR3nt: TGTGCCAGCAGCCAAGATGATGAGAGCGGGATCTACGAGCAGTACTTC
abundance: -; v_gene: TRBV7-2; j_gene: TRBJ2-4; d_gene: TRBD2; CDR3aa: CASSLRDYQNIQYF; CDR3nt: TGTGCCAGCAGCTTAAGGGACTACCAAAACATTCAGTACTTC
abundance: -; v_gene: TRBV19; j_gene: TRBJ1-2; d_gene: -; CDR3aa: CASSRTVTNYGYTF; CDR3nt: TGTGCCAGTAGTAGGACAGTAACTAACTATGGCTACACCTTC
abundance: -; v_gene: TRBV5-4; j_gene: TRBJ1-5; d_gene: -; CDR3aa: CASSLSGGAGNQPQHF; CDR3nt: TGTGCCAGCAGCTTGTCGGGGGGCGCGGGCAATCAGCCCCAGCATTTT
abundance: -; v_gene: TRBV20-1; j_gene: TRBJ1-6; d_gene: TRBD1; CDR3aa: CSASLGQGAYSPLHF; CDR3nt: TGCAGTGCTAGTTTAGGACAGGGGGCCTATTCACCCCTCCACTTT
abundance: -; v_gene: TRBV4-3; j_gene: TRBJ2-4; d_gene: -; CDR3aa: CASSQDQSVDIQYF; CDR3nt: TGCGCCAGCAGCCAAGATCAAAGCGTCGACATTCAGTACTTC
abundance: -; v_gene: TRBV5-1; j_gene: TRBJ1-2; d_gene: -; CDR3aa: CASSLFDPTGLYGYTF; CDR3nt: TGCGCCAGCAGCTTGTTCGATCCTACAGGCCTCTATGGCTACACCTTC
abundance: -; v_gene: TRBV6-5; j_gene: TRBJ1-4; d_gene: TRBD1; CDR3aa: CASSYSTGGVEKLFF; CDR3nt: TGTGCCAGCAGTTACTCGACAGGGGGCGTCGAAAAACTGTTTTTT
abundance: -; v_gene: TRBV28; j_gene: TRBJ1-4; d_gene: TRBD1; CDR3aa: CASSSVDRGREKLFF; CDR3nt: TGTGCCAGCAGTTCGGTGGACAGGGGGAGGGAAAAACTGTTTTTT
abundance: -; v_gene: TRBV7-3; j_gene: TRBJ2-3; d_gene: -; CDR3aa: CASTSGVDTQYF; CDR3nt: TGTGCCAGCACCTCGGGGGTAGATACGCAGTATTTT
abundance: -; v_gene: TRBV28; j_gene: TRBJ1-2; d_gene: TRBD1; CDR3aa: CASRTGGAAGPYGYTF; CDR3nt: TGTGCCAGCAGAACAGGGGGCGCGGCGGGTCCCTATGGCTACACCTTC
abundance: -; v_gene: TRBV7-2; j_gene: TRBJ1-4; d_gene: -; CDR3aa: CASSTGQREKLFF; CDR3nt: TGTGCCAGCAGCACAGGACAGAGAGAAAAACTGTTTTTT
abundance: -; v_gene: TRBV6-4; j_gene: TRBJ2-2; d_gene: -; CDR3aa: CASRAQPGSNTGELFF; CDR3nt: TGTGCCAGCAGGGCCCAGCCCGGGTCGAACACCGGGGAGCTGTTTTTT
abundance: -; v_gene: TRBV27; j_gene: TRBJ2-1; d_gene: TRBD2; CDR3aa: CASSPGLAAVEQFF; CDR3nt: TGTGCCAGCAGCCCGGGACTAGCCGCCGTTGAGCAGTTCTTC
abundance: -; v_gene: TRBV27; j_gene: TRBJ2-1; d_gene: TRBD2; CDR3aa: CASSLWTSEYNEQFF; CDR3nt: TGTGCCAGCAGTCTCTGGACTAGCGAGTACAATGAGCAGTTCTTC
abundance: -; v_gene: TRBV19; j_gene: TRBJ2-1; d_gene: TRBD1; CDR3aa: CASSRDRGLGEQFF; CDR3nt: TGTGCCAGTAGTCGGGACAGGGGGCTGGGTGAGCAGTTCTTC
abundance: -; v_gene: TRBV7-9; j_gene: TRBJ1-2; d_gene: -; CDR3aa: CASSLGDGGGYTF; CDR3nt: TGTGCCAGCAGCTTAGGGGACGGGGGTGGCTACACCTTC
abundance: -; v_gene: TRBV21-1; j_gene: TRBJ2-3; d_gene: -; CDR3aa: CASSHPADSDTQYF; CDR3nt: TGTGCCAGCAGTCACCCCGCGGATTCAGATACGCAGTATTTT
abundance: -; v_gene: TRBV19; j_gene: TRBJ2-5; d_gene: TRBD1; CDR3aa: CASSIDFLRGRETQYF; CDR3nt: TGTGCCAGTAGTATAGATTTCCTCAGGGGGCGGGAGACCCAGTACTTC
abundance: -; v_gene: TRBV10-3; j_gene: TRBJ2-7; d_gene: -; CDR3aa: CAISEGDTPTYEQYF; CDR3nt: TGTGCCATCAGTGAGGGGGACACCCCCACCTACGAGCAGTACTTC
abundance: few; v_gene: TRBV30; j_gene: TRBJ2-5; d_gene: TRBD2; CDR3aa: CAWKAGGVQETQYF; CDR3nt: TGTGCCTGGAAAGCGGGGGGGGTCCAAGAGACCCAGTACTTC
abundance: few; v_gene: TRBV28; j_gene: TRBJ1-2; d_gene: TRBD1; CDR3aa: CASAQGAPNYGYTF; CDR3nt: TGTGCCAGCGCTCAGGGGGCTCCTAACTATGGCTACACCTTC
abundance: -; v_gene: TRBV9; j_gene: TRBJ1-4; d_gene: -; CDR3aa: CASTSAWENEKLFF; CDR3nt: TGTGCCAGCACGTCCGCGTGGGAGAATGAAAAACTGTTTTTT
abundance: -; v_gene: TRBV5-5; j_gene: TRBJ1-3; d_gene: -; CDR3aa: CASSLTPNSGNTIYF; CDR3nt: TGTGCCAGCAGTTTGACACCAAACTCTGGAAACACCATATATTTT